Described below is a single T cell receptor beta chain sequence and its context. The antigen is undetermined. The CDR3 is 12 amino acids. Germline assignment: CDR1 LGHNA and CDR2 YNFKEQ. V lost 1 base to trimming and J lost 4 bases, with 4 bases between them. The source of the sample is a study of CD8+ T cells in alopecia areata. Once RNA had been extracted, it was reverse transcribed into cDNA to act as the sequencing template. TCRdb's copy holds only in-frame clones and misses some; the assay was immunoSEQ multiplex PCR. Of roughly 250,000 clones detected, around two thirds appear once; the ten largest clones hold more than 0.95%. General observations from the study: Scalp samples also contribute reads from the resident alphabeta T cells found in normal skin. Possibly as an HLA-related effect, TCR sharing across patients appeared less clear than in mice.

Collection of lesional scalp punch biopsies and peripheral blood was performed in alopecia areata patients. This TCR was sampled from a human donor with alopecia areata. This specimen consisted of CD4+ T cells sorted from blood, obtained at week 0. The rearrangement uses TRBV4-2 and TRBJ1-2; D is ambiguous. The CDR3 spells CASSQAGYGYTF. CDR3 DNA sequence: TGTGCCAGCAGCCAAGCGGGCTATGGCTACACCTTC.